What follows are 17 T cell receptor beta chains derived from one specimen sequenced in a study of blood T cell repertoires in COVID-19. Sequencing used immunoSEQ multiplex PCR; TCRdb keeps in-frame clones, though not all of them. The sample shows 400,000 to 500,000 clones, roughly 88% of them seen only once. Sequencing was carried out using peripheral blood. Receptor source: a young woman with active or convalescent COVID-19.

J is TRBJ1-1 and V is TRBV29-1; 7 bases fit TRBD1. V lost 1 base, J lost 8 bases, and 4 bases stayed unmatched. Germline V gene sequence: CDR1 SQVTM, CDR2 ANQGSEA. The CDR3 totals 12 residues. The CDR3 reads CSVEVGQREAFF. In nucleotides, the CDR3 is TGCAGCGTTGAAGTGGGACAGCGGGAAGCTTTCTTT.

The V call is TRBV10-2, the J call TRBJ2-2, with 8 bases matching TRBD1. The trim removed 4 bases at V and 6 bases at J, leaving 4 bases unmatched. CDR3 length: 14 amino acids. Germline assignment: CDR1 WSHSY and CDR2 SAAADI. CDR3 in DNA: TGCGCCAGCAGTGTGGACAGGGTAGCCGGGGAGCTGTTTTTT. It translates to CASSVDRVAGELFF.

V gene TRBV21-1 combines with J gene TRBJ2-5; the D segment call TRBD2 is taken from the table without a DNA check. TRBV21-1 is described as a pseudogene. The CDR3 extends over 15 amino acids. The CDR3 is CASSKGASRKETQYF. As DNA, the CDR3 is TGTGCCAGCAGCAAAGGTGCATCGCGGAAAGAGACCCAGTACTTC.

The V call is TRBV7-2, the J call TRBJ2-7; 10 nucleotides agree with TRBD2. The junction had 5 bases not matched to a gene; V was cut back by 1 base and J by 2 bases. The CDR3 is 16 residues long. Germline V gene data show CDR1 as SGHTA and CDR2 as FQGNSA. The CDR3 region is CASSLGYSGRPYEQYF. In DNA, the CDR3 is TGTGCCAGCAGCTTAGGGTATAGCGGGAGGCCCTACGAGCAGTACTTC. Using reference TRBV7-2 and TRBJ2-7 for the parts outside the CDR3, the full variable domain is GAGVSQSPSNKVTEKGKDVELRCDPISGHTALYWYRQSLGQGLEFLIYFQGNSAPDKSGLPSDRFSAERTGGSVSTLTIQRTQQEDSAVYLCASSLGYSGRPYEQYFGPGTRLTVT.

The chain couples TRBV19 to TRBJ1-4; D perhaps matches TRBD1 (5 bases). Germline CDR1 is LNHDA and CDR2 is SQIVND (reference sequence). The CDR3 totals 14 residues. Trimming stripped 3 bases from V and 6 bases from J, with 11 bases between. The CDR3 DNA follows: TGTGCCAGTAGTATGGGTCAGGGCGATGAAAAACTGTTTTTT. Protein product: CASSMGQGDEKLFF.

This chain links TRBV9 with TRBJ1-2, with D maybe TRBD1 (5 bases). Germline V gives CDR1 SGDLS, CDR2 YYNGEE. This CDR3 has 14 amino acids. The V end lost 1 base, the J end lost 8 bases, and 15 bases lay between the germline ends. DNA for the CDR3: TGTGCCAGCAGCGTACAAGCAGGGCCATTCGGCTACACCTTC. Translating gives CASSVQAGPFGYTF.

The chain couples TRBV6-6 to TRBJ2-7; D might be TRBD2 (6 bases). The germline V gene encodes CDR1 MNHNY and CDR2 SVGAGI (reference sequence). Trimming removed 3 bases at V and 1 base at J, with 16 bases between. The CDR3 is made up of 16 amino acids. The CDR3 sequence: CASSYGGMMGSYEQYF. CDR3 coding DNA: TGTGCCAGCAGTTATGGAGGGATGATGGGTTCCTACGAGCAGTACTTC.

This sequence joins TRBV25-1 and TRBJ2-1; the D gene is possibly TRBD2 (5 bases). CDR3 size: 14 residues. The germline CDR1 and CDR2 sequences are MGHDK and SYGVNS. The V end lost 5 bases, the J end lost 0 bases, and 8 bases lay between the germline ends. The CDR3 DNA reads TGTGCCAGCAGTTTAGCGAACTCCTACAATGAGCAGTTCTTC. It is translated as CASSLANSYNEQFF.

The chain carries TRBV11-2 and TRBJ1-1, with 9 bases aligning to TRBD1. The V gene end was trimmed by 0 bases and the J gene end by 11 bases; junction bases not matched to a gene: 13. The CDR3 totals 16 residues. Germline CDR1 reads SGHAT; CDR2 reads FQNNGV. CDR3 DNA sequence: TGTGCCAGCAGCTTAGACAATTGGAGGACAGGGGCCCCGGCTTTCTTT. Translated, it gives CASSLDNWRTGAPAFF.

This sequence joins TRBV7-2 and TRBJ2-1, with D possibly being TRBD1 (6 bases). V was pared by 5 bases and J by 8 bases, with 22 bases between. Per germline, CDR1 SGHTA and CDR2 FQGNSA. The CDR3 has 16 residues. CDR3 nucleotide sequence: TGTGCCAGCAGCGCCCAGACTGGGGGCAGTGTTGATGAGCAGTTCTTC. It codes for CASSAQTGGSVDEQFF. The full variable domain, with the rest looked up from reference TRBV7-2 and TRBJ2-1, is GAGVSQSPSNKVTEKGKDVELRCDPISGHTALYWYRQSLGQGLEFLIYFQGNSAPDKSGLPSDRFSAERTGGSVSTLTIQRTQQEDSAVYLCASSAQTGGSVDEQFFGPGTRLTVL.

The CDR3 region is CASSLGLYGYNEQFF. Here the CDR3 DNA reads TGTGCCAGCAGCCTGGGACTGTATGGGTACAATGAGCAGTTCTTC. The V gene is TRBV7-2, the J gene TRBJ2-1; the D gene is possibly TRBD2 (6 bases). This CDR3 spans 15 amino acids. The germline gives CDR1 SGHTA, CDR2 FQGNSA. The ends were cut back, 5 bases at V and 4 bases at J, with 15 bases in the middle. Based on the CDR3 plus reference TRBV7-2 and TRBJ2-1, the full variable domain is GAGVSQSPSNKVTEKGKDVELRCDPISGHTALYWYRQSLGQGLEFLIYFQGNSAPDKSGLPSDRFSAERTGGSVSTLTIQRTQQEDSAVYLCASSLGLYGYNEQFFGPGTRLTVL.

The rearrangement links TRBV6-5 to TRBJ1-2, with 10 nucleotides matching TRBD1. The V gene end was trimmed by 6 bases and the J gene end by 8 bases; junction bases not matched to a gene: 9. In germline, CDR1 is MNHEY, CDR2 SVGAGI. The CDR3 is made up of 14 amino acids. CDR3 coding DNA: TGTGCCAGCAGCCGACAGGGGGCCATAGGAGGCTACACCTTC. This translates into CASSRQGAIGGYTF.

The chain links TRBV27 to TRBJ1-2, with 9 positions matching TRBD1. This CDR3 is built from 14 residues. With V trimmed by 4 bases and J by 8 bases, 8 bases remained unmatched. Per the germline V gene, CDR1 is MNHEY and CDR2 is SMNVEV (reference sequence). The CDR3 spells CASSSSGTGRGYTF. The CDR3 coding sequence is TGTGCCAGCAGTTCAAGCGGGACAGGGCGCGGCTACACCTTC.

This clone was picked up a small number of times. The rearrangement uses TRBV3-1 (or the pseudogene TRBV3-2) and TRBJ1-1; the match to TRBD1 covers 8 bases. V was pared by 6 bases and J by 11 bases, with 8 bases of the junction left unmatched. The CDR3 covers 12 residues. Germline V gives CDR1 LGHDT, CDR2 YNNKEL (reference sequence). The CDR3 here is CASRPRTGRAFF. The CDR3 nucleotides are TGTGCCAGCAGACCGAGGACAGGGCGCGCTTTCTTT.

This clone was detected once. V gene TRBV9 combines with J gene TRBJ2-3, with TRBD2 as a possible D gene (7 bases). With 3 bases removed from V and 1 base from J, the gap between germline ends came to 12 bases. The V gene's germline CDR1 is SGDLS and CDR2 YYNGEE. There are 15 residues in the CDR3. The CDR3, as DNA: TGTGCCAGCAGCGCCAGGGGAGGGCGCACAGATACGCAGTATTTT. This codes for CASSARGGRTDTQYF.

The V call is TRBV6-2 or TRBV6-3, the J call TRBJ2-6, with D perhaps matching TRBD2 (6 bases). The V and J ends lost 4 bases and 1 base respectively, with 8 bases between them. The CDR3 is 15 residues long. From germline, CDR1 is MNHEY and CDR2 SVGEGT. The CDR3 here is CASSFAGSGANVLTF. The CDR3 DNA follows: TGTGCCAGCAGTTTCGCGGGGTCTGGGGCCAACGTCCTGACTTTC.

The J gene is TRBJ2-7, the V gene TRBV10-2; D perhaps matches TRBD2 (6 bases). The germline CDR1 and CDR2 sequences are WSHSY and SAAADI. This CDR3 has 13 residues. Trimming stripped 6 bases from V and 6 bases from J, with 15 bases between. The CDR3 region has the DNA TGCGCCAGCAGGGGGGGTAGCGTTGGCGAGCAGTACTTC. Its translation is CASRGGSVGEQYF.